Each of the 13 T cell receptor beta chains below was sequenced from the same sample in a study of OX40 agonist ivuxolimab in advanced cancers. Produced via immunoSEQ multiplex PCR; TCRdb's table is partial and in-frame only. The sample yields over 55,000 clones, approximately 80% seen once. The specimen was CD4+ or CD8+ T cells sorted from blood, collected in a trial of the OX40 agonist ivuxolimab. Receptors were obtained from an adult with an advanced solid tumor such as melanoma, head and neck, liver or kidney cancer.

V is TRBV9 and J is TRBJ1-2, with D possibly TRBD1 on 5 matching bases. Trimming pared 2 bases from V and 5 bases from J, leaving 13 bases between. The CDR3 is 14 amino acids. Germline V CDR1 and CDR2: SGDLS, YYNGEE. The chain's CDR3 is CASSVSPGQYGYTF. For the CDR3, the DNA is TGTGCCAGCAGCGTTTCCCCCGGACAATATGGCTACACCTTC.

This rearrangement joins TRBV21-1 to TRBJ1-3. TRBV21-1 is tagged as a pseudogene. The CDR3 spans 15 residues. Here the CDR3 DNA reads TGTGCCAGCAGCACCCGGGCTTACGCTGGAAACACCATATATTTT. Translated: CASSTRAYAGNTIYF.

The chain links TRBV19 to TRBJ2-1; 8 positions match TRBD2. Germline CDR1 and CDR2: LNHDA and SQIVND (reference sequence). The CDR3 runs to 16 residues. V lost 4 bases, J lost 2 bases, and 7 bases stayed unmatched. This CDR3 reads CASSTRTSPPYNEQFF. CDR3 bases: TGTGCCAGTAGTACCCGGACTAGCCCCCCCTACAATGAGCAGTTCTTC. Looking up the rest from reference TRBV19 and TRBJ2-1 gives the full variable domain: DGGITQSPKYLFRKEGQNVTLSCEQNLNHDAMYWYRQDPGQGLRLIYYSQIVNDFQKGDIAEGYSVSREKKESFPLTVTSAQKNPTAFYLCASSTRTSPPYNEQFFGPGTRLTVL.

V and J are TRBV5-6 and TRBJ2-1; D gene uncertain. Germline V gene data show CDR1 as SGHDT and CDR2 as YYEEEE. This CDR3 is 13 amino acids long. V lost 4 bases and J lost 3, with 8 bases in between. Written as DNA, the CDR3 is TGTGCCAGCAGCCCGGACGGCTACAATGAGCAGTTCTTC. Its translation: CASSPDGYNEQFF.

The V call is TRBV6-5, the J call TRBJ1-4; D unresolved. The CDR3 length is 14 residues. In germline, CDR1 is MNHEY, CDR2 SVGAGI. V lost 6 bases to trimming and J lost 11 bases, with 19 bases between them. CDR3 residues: CASSLEPGAKKLFF. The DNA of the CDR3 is TGTGCCAGCAGCCTCGAGCCCGGAGCGAAGAAACTGTTTTTT.

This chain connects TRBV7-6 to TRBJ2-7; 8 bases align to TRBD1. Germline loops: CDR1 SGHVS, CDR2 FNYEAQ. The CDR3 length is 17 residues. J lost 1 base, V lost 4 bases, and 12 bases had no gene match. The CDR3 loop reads CASSSGGGQGASYEQYF. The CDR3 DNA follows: TGTGCCAGCAGCTCAGGTGGGGGTCAGGGGGCTTCCTACGAGCAGTACTTC.

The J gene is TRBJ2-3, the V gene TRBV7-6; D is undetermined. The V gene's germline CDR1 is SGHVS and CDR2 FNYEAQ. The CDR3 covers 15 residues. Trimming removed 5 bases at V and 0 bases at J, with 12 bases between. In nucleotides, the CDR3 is TGTGCCAGCAGCACATACGCTGGGAGCACAGATACGCAGTATTTT. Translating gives CASSTYAGSTDTQYF.

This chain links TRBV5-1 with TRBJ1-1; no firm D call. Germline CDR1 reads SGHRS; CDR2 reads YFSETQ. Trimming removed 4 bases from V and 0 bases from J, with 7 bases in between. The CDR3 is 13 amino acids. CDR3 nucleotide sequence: TGCGCCAGCAGCGTGGGGTTGAACACTGAAGCTTTCTTT. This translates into CASSVGLNTEAFF.

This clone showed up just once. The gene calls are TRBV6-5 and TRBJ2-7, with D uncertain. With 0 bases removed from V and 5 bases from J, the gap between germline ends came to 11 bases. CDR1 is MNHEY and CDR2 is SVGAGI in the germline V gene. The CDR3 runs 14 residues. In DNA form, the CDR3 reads TGTGCCAGCAGTTACTCCCGGGCAGGCAACGAGCAGTACTTC. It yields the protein CASSYSRAGNEQYF.

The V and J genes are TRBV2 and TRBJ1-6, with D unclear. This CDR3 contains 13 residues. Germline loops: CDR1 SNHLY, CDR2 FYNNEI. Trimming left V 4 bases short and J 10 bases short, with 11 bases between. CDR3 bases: TGTGCCAGCAGTGGTACGGGTGGCTCACCCCTCCACTTT. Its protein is CASSGTGGSPLHF.

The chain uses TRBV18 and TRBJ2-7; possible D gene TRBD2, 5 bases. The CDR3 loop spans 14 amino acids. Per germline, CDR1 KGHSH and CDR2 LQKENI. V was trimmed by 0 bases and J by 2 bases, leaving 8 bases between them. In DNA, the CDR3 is TGTGCCAGCTCACCACCGAGCGGAACCTACGAGCAGTACTTC. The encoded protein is CASSPPSGTYEQYF.

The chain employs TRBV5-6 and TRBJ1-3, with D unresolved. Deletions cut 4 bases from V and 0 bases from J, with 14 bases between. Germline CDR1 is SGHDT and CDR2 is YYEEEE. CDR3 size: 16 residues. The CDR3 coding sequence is TGTGCCAGCAGCCTAAGGACGGTCTTCTCTGGAAACACCATATATTTT. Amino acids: CASSLRTVFSGNTIYF.

The CDR3 region has the DNA TGTGCCATCTCCCCCGGGCAGGGCACAGATACGCAGTATTTT. Translated: CAISPGQGTDTQYF. This chain links TRBV19 with TRBJ2-3; unclear D gene. Trimming shortened V by 10 bases and J by 1 base, and 15 bases separated the two germline ends. The CDR3 is made up of 14 amino acids. Germline CDR1 LNHDA, CDR2 SQIVND (reference sequence).